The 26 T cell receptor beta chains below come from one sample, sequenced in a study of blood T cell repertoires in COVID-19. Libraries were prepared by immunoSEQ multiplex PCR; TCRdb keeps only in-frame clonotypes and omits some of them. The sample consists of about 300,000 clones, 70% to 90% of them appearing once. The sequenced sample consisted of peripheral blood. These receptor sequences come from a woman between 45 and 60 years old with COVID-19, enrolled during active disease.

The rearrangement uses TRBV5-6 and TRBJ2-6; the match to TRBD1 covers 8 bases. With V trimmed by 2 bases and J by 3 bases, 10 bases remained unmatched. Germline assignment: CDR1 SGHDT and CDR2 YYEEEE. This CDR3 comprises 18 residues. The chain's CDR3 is CASSLLGQGAGGANVLTF. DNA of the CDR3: TGTGCCAGCAGCTTATTAGGGCAGGGGGCTGGTGGGGCCAACGTCCTGACTTTC.

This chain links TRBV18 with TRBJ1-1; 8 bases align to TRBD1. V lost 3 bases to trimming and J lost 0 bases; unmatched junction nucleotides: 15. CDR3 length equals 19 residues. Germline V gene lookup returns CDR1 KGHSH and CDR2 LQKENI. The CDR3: CASSPRETGAGRMNTEAFF. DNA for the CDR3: TGTGCCAGCTCACCGCGTGAGACAGGGGCCGGGCGAATGAACACTGAAGCTTTCTTT.

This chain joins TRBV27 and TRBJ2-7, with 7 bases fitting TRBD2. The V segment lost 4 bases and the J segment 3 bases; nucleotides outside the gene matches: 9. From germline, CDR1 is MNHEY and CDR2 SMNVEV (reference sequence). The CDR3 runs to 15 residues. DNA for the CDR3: TGTGCCAGCAGTTCCCGGACTAGTCCTCTCTACGAGCAGTACTTC. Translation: CASSSRTSPLYEQYF.

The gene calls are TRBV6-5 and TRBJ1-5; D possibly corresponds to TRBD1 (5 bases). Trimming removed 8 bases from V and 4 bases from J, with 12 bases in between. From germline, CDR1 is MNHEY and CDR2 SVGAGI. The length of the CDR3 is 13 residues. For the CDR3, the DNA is TGTGCCAGCCGGAGGGGAGGGAATCAGCCCCAGCATTTT. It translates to CASRRGGNQPQHF.

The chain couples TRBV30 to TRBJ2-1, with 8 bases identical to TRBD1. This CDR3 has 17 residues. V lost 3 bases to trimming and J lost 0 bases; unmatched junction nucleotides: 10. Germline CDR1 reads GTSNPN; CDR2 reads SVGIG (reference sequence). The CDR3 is CAWRIETGEASYNEQFF. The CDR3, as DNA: TGTGCCTGGAGGATAGAGACAGGGGAGGCCTCCTACAATGAGCAGTTCTTC.

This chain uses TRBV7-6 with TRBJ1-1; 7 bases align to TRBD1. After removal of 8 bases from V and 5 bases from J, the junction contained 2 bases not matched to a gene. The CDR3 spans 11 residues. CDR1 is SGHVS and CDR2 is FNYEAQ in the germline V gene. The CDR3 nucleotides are TGTGCCAGCGGACAGGCAACTGAAGCTTTCTTT. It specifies CASGQATEAFF.

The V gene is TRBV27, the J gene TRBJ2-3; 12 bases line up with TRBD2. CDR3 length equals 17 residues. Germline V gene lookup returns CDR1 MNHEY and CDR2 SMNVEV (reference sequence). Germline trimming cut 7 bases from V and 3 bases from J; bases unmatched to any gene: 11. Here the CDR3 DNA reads TGTGCCAGCATCCCTAGCGGGAGGGCCGATCGGACAGATACGCAGTATTTT. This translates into CASIPSGRADRTDTQYF.

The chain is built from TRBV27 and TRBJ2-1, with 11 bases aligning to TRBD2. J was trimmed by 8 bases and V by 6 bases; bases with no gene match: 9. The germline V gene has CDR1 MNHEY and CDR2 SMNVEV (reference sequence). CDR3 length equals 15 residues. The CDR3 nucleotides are TGTGCCAGCAGGTCCTCGACTAGCGGGATTGATGAGCAGTTCTTC. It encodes CASRSSTSGIDEQFF.

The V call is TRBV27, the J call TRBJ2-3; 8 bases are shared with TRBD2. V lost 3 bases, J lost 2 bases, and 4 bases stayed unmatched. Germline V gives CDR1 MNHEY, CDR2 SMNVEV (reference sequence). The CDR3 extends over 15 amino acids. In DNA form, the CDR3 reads TGTGCCAGCAGTTTCGGCGGGAGGATCACAGATACGCAGTATTTT. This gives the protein CASSFGGRITDTQYF.

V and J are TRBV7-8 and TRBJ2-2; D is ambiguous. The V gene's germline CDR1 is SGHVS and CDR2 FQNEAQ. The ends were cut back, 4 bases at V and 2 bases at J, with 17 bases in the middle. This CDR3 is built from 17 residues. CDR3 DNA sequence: TGTGCCAGCAGCTCCACCGGAGCCAGCGCTAACACCGGGGAGCTGTTTTTT. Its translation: CASSSTGASANTGELFF.

As DNA, the CDR3 is TGTGCCAGCAGTGGAATAACGGGACTAGCGGGAGTATCAGATACGCAGTATTTT. This codes for CASSGITGLAGVSDTQYF. The V and J genes are TRBV6-1 and TRBJ2-3, with 14 bases fitting TRBD2. J was trimmed by 4 bases and V by 4 bases; bases with no gene match: 10. The CDR3 covers 18 residues. Germline V gene data show CDR1 as MNHNS and CDR2 as SASEGT.

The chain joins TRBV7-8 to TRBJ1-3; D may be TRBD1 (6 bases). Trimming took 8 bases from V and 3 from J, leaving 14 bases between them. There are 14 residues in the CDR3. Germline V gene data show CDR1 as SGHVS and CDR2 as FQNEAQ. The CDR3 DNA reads TGTGCCAGCGTGCCAGGGGTAATTGGAAACACCATATATTTT. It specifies CASVPGVIGNTIYF.

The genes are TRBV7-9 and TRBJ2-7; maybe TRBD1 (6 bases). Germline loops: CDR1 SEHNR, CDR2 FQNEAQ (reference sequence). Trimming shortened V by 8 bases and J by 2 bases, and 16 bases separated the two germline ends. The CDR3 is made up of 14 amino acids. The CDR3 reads CASGRSQGTYEQYF. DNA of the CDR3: TGTGCCAGCGGTAGGTCACAGGGTACCTACGAGCAGTACTTC.

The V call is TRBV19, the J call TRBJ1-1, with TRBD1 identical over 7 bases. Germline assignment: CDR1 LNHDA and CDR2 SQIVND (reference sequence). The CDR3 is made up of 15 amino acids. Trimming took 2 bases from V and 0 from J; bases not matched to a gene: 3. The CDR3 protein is CASSIQGGMNTEAFF. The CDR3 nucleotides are TGTGCCAGTAGTATACAGGGGGGAATGAACACTGAAGCTTTCTTT.

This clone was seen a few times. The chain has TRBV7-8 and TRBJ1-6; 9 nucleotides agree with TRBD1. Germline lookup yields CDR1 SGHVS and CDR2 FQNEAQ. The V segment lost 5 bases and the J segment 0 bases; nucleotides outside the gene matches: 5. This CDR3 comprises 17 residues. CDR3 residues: CASSPGQGSSYNSPLHF. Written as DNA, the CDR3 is TGTGCCAGCAGCCCAGGACAGGGGAGCTCCTATAATTCACCCCTCCACTTT. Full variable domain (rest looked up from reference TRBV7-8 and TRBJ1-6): GAGVSQSPRYKVAKRGQDVALRCDPISGHVSLFWYQQALGQGPEFLTYFQNEAQLDKSGLPSDRFFAERPEGSVSTLKIQRTQQEDSAVYLCASSPGQGSSYNSPLHFGNGTRLTVT.

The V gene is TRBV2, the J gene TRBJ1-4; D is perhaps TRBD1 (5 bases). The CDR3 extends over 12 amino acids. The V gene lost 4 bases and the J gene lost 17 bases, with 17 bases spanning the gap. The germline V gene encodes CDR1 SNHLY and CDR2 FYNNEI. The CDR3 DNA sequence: TGTGCCAGCAGTGTTTATTCCGAGACAGAATTTTTT. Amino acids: CASSVYSETEFF.

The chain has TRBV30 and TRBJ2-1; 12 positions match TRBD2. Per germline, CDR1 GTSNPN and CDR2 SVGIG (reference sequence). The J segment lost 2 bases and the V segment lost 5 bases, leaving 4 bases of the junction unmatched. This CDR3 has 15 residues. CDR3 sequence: CAWARLAGAYNEQFF. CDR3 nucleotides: TGTGCCTGGGCCCGACTAGCGGGAGCCTACAATGAGCAGTTCTTC. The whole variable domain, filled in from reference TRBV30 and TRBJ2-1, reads SQTIHQWPATLVQPVGSPLSLECTVEGTSNPNLYWYRQAAGRGLQLLFYSVGIGQISSEVPQNLSASRPQDRQFILSSKKLLLSDSGFYLCAWARLAGAYNEQFFGPGTRLTVL.

CDR3 sequence reads: CASSPGLAGTDTQYF. The CDR3 nucleotides are TGTGCCAGCAGCCCGGGACTAGCGGGAACAGATACGCAGTATTTT. The V and J genes are TRBV5-8 and TRBJ2-3, with TRBD2 matching 13 bases. The CDR3 runs 15 residues. V shed 4 bases, J shed 3 bases, and the junction held 2 bases outside the gene matches. Germline-derived CDR1 and CDR2 are SGHTS and YDEGEE.

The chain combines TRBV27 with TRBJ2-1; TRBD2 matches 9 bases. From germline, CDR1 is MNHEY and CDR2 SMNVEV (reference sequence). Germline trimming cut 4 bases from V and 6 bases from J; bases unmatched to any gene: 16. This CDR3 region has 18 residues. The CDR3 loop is CASSYHPRLGTSFNEQFF. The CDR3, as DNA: TGTGCCAGCAGTTATCACCCCCGCCTCGGGACTAGCTTCAATGAGCAGTTCTTC.

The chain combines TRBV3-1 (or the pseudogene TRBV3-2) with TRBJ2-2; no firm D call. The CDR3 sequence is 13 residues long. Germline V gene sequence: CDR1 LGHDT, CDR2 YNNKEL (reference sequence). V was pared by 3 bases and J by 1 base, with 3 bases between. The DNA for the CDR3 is TGTGCCAGCAGCCACAGGAACACCGGGGAGCTGTTTTTT. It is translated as CASSHRNTGELFF.

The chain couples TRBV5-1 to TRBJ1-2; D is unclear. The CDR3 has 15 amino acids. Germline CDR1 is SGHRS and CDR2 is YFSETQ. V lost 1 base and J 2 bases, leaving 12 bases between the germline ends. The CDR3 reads CASSLNIQNNYGYTF. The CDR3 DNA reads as TGCGCCAGCAGCTTGAATATACAGAACAACTATGGCTACACCTTC.

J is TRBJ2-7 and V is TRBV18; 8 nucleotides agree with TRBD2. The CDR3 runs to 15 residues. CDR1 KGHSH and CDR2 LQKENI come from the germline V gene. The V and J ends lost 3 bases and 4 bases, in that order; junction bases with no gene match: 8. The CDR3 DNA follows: TGTGCCAGCTCACCCCCCGGGGGGGGTGGGTACGAGCAGTACTTC. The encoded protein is CASSPPGGGGYEQYF.

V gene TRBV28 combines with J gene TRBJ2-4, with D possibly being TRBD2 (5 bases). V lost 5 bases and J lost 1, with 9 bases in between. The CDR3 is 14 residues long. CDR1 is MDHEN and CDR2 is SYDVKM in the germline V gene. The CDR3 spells CASSPSGAKNIQYF. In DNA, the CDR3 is TGTGCCAGCAGTCCTTCGGGGGCCAAAAACATTCAGTACTTC.

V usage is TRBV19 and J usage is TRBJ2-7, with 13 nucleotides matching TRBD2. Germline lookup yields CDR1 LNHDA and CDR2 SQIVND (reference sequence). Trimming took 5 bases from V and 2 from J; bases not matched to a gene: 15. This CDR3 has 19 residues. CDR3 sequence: CASSPSTGGTSGTPYEQYF. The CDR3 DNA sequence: TGTGCCAGTAGTCCATCGACAGGGGGGACTAGCGGGACTCCCTACGAGCAGTACTTC.

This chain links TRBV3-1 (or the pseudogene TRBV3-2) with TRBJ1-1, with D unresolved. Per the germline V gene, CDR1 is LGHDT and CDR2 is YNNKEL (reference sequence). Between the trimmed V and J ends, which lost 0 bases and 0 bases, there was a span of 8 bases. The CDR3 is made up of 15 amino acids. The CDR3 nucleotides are TGTGCCAGCAGCCAAGATGACACCCTGAACACTGAAGCTTTCTTT. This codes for CASSQDDTLNTEAFF.

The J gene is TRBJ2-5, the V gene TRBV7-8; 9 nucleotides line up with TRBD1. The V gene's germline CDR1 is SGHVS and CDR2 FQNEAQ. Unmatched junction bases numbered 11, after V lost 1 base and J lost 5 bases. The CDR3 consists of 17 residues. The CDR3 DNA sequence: TGTGCCAGCAGCTTAGATCGGGGGACAGGGTATATGGAGACCCAGTACTTC. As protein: CASSLDRGTGYMETQYF.